This record looks at one T cell receptor (beta chain) sequence and its context. The record originates from a study of blood T cells in healthy people across ages. A J-beta primer mix and a sample-barcoded 5' primer were used in a second PCR of roughly 6 to 11 cycles. TCRdb reprocessed the 5' RACE reads with MiXCR, giving one entry per CDR3 protein. The sample has 1 million or so distinct CDR3 sequences, 45% seen once. Every donor gave around 10 milliliters of peripheral blood. The V end was cut by 4 bases, the J end by 6 bases, with 15 bases between. The CDR3 length is 14 residues. Germline-derived CDR1 and CDR2 are SGHRS and YFSETQ.

What was sequenced was blood. The chain carries TRBV5-1 and TRBJ2-3; D gene ambiguous. The sequence derives from a woman aged 55-75 years in good health. The chain's CDR3 is CASSIRTSTDTQYF. The CDR3, as DNA: TGCGCCAGCAGCATCCGGACCTCCACGGATACGCAGTATTTT.